This record looks at one T cell receptor beta chain sequence and its context. This record comes from a study of control samples from healthy donors and cancer patients. The V gene end was trimmed by 6 bases and the J gene end by 8 bases; junction bases not matched to a gene: 6. CDR3 size: 15 residues. Germline V gives CDR1 LGHNT, CDR2 FRNRAP. The data were produced by immunoSEQ multiplex PCR, yet TCRdb's version contains in-frame clones alone and is incomplete. The sample has about 160,000 clones, approximately 90% seen once; the top ten hold approximately 0.7%. The source material was blood. The V gene is TRBV12-5, the J gene TRBJ2-1, with TRBD2 matching 14 bases. This receptor was identified in a woman under 40 in good health. This CDR3 is CASGSGLAGADEQFF. CDR3 bases: TGTGCTAGTGGCTCGGGACTAGCGGGAGCCGATGAGCAGTTCTTC. Based on the CDR3 plus reference TRBV12-5 and TRBJ2-1, the full variable domain is DARVTQTPRHKVTEMGQEVTMRCQPILGHNTVFWYRQTMMQGLELLAYFRNRAPLDDSGMPKDRFSAEMPDATLATLKIQPSEPRDSAVYFCASGSGLAGADEQFFGPGTRLTVL.